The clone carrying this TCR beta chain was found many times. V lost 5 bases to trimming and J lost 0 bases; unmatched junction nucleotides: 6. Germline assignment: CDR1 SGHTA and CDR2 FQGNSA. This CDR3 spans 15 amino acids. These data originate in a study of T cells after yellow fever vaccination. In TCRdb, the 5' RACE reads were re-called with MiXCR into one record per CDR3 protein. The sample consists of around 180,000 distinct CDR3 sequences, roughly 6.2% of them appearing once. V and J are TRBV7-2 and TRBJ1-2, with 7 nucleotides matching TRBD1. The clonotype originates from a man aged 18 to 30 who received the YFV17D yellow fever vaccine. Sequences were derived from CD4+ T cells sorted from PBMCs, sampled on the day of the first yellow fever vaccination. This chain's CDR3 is CASSPRQGPNYGYTF. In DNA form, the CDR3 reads TGTGCCAGCAGCCCCCGACAGGGACCTAACTATGGCTACACCTTC.